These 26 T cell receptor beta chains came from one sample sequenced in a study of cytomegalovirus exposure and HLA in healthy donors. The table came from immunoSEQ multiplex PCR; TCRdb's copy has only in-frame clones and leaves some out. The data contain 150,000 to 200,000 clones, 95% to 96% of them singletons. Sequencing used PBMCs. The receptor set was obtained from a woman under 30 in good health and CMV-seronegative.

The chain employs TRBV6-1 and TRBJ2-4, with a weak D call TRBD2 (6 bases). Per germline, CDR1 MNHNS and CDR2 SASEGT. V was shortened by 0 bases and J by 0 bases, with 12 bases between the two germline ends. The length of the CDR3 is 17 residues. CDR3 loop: CASSEARGRIAKNIQYF. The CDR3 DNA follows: TGTGCCAGCAGTGAAGCGCGGGGACGAATAGCCAAAAACATTCAGTACTTC.

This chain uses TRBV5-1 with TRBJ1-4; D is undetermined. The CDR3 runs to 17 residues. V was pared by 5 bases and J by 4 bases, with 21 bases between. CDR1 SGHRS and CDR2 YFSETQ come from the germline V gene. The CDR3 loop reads CASSPGQGRTYNEKLFF. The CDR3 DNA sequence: TGCGCCAGCAGTCCCGGCCAAGGGAGAACTTATAATGAAAAACTGTTTTTT.

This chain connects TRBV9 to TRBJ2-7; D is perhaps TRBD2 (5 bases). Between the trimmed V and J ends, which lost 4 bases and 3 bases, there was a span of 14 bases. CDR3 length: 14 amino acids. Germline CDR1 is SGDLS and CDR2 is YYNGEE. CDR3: CASSPRGGNYEQYF. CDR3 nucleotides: TGTGCCAGCAGCCCCCGGGGTGGAAACTACGAGCAGTACTTC. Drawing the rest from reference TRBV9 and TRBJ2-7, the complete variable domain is DSGVTQTPKHLITATGQRVTLRCSPRSGDLSVYWYQQSLDQGLQFLIQYYNGEERAKGNILERFSAQQFPDLHSELNLSSLELGDSALYFCASSPRGGNYEQYFGPGTRLTVT.

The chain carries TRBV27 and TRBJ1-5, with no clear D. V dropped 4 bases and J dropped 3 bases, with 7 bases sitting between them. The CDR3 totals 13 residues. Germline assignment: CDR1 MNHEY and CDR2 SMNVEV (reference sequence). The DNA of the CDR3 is TGTGCCAGCAGTTCAGGTTACAATCAGCCCCAGCATTTT. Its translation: CASSSGYNQPQHF.

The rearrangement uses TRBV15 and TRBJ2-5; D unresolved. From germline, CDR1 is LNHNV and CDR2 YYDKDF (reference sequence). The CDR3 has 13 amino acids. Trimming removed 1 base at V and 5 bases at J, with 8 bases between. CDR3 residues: CATSRGHTETQYF. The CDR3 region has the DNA TGTGCCACCAGCAGAGGTCACACGGAGACCCAGTACTTC.

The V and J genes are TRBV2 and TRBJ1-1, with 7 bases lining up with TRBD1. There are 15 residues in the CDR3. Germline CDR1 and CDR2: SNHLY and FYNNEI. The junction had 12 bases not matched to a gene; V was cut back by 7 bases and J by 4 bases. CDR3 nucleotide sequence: TGTGCCAGCATGAAGGAGGGGGCCCTTGGCACTGAAGCTTTCTTT. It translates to CASMKEGALGTEAFF.

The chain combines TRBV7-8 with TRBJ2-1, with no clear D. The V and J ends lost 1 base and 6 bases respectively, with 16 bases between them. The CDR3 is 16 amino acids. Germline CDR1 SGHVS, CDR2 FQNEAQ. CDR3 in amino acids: CASSLVRQPSGNEQFF. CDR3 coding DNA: TGTGCCAGCAGCTTAGTGCGGCAGCCTTCCGGCAATGAGCAGTTCTTC.

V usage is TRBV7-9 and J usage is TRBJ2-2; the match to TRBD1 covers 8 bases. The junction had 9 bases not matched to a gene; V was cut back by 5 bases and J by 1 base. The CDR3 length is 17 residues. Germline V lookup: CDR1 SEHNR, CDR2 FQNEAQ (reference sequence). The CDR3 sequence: CASSPQRGTGNTGELFF. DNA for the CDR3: TGTGCCAGCAGCCCACAAAGGGGGACAGGGAACACCGGGGAGCTGTTTTTT. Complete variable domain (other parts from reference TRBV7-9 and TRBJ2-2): DTGVSQNPRHKITKRGQNVTFRCDPISEHNRLYWYRQTLGQGPEFLTYFQNEAQLEKSRLLSDRFSAERPKGSFSTLEIQRTEQGDSAMYLCASSPQRGTGNTGELFFGEGSRLTVL.

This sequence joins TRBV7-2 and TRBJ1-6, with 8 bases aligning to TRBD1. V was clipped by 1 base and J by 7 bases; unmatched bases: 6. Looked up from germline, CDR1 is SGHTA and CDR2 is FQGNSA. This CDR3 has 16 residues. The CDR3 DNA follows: TGTGCCAGCAGCTTAGAAATGACAGGGGTAAATTCACCCCTCCACTTT. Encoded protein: CASSLEMTGVNSPLHF.

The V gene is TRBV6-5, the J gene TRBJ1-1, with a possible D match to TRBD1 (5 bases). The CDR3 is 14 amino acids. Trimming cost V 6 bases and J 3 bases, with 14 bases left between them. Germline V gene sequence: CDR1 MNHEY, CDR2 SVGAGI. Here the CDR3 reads CASSYTGGDTEAFF. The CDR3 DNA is TGTGCCAGCAGCTATACGGGGGGGGACACTGAAGCTTTCTTT.

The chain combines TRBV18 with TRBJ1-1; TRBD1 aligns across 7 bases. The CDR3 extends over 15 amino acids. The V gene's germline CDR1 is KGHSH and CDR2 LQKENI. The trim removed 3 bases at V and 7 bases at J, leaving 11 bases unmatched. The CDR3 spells CASSPLRQGELEAFF. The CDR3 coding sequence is TGTGCCAGCTCACCCCTTCGACAGGGAGAGCTTGAAGCTTTCTTT. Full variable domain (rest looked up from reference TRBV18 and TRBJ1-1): NAGVMQNPRHLVRRRGQEARLRCSPMKGHSHVYWYRQLPEEGLKFMVYLQKENIIDESGMPKERFSAEFPKEGPSILRIQQVVRGDSAAYFCASSPLRQGELEAFFGQGTRLTVV.

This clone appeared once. The DNA for the CDR3 is TGTGCCAGCAGCTCCCTCGGGGGGGCCCTCTACAATGAGCAGTTCTTC. Its protein is CASSSLGGALYNEQFF. The rearrangement uses TRBV7-2 and TRBJ2-1; TRBD2 aligns across 8 bases. The CDR3 sequence is 16 residues long. J lost 3 bases, V lost 4 bases, and 8 bases had no gene match. From germline, CDR1 is SGHTA and CDR2 FQGNSA.

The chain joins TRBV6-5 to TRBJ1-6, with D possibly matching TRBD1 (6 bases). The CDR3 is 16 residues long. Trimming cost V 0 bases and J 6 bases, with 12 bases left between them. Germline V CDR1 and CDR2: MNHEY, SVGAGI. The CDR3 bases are TGTGCCAGCAGTTACTCAAGGACAGTCCTTAATTCACCCCTCCACTTT. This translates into CASSYSRTVLNSPLHF.

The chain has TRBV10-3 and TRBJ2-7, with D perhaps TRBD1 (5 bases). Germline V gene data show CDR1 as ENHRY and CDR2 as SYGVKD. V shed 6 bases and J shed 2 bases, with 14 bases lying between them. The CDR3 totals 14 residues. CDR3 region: CAIRADSNPYEQYF. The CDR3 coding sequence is TGTGCCATCAGAGCTGACAGCAACCCCTACGAGCAGTACTTC.

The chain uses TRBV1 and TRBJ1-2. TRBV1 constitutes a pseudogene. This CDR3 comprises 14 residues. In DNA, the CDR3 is TGCACCAGCAGCCAAGTTCGTTTGAGGTGCGGCTACACCTTC. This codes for CTSSQVRLRCGYTF.

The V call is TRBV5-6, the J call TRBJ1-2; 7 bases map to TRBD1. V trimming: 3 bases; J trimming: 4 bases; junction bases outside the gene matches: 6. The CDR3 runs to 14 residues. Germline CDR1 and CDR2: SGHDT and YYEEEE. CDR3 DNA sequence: TGTGCCAGCAGCTCCACCGGGACAGCCTATGGCTACACCTTC. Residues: CASSSTGTAYGYTF.

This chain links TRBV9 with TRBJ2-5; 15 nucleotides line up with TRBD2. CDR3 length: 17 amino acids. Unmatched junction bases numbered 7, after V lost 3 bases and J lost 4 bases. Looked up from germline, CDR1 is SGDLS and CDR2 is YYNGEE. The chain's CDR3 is CASSAEGLAGGGETQYF. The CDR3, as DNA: TGTGCCAGCAGCGCAGAGGGACTAGCGGGGGGCGGAGAGACCCAGTACTTC.

The CDR3, as DNA: TGTGCCAGCAGTGAATTTAAGGACAGGGGCGGCTACACCTTC. It yields the protein CASSEFKDRGGYTF. This sequence joins TRBV25-1 and TRBJ1-2; 9 bases are shared with TRBD1. This CDR3 region has 14 residues. The ends lost 1 base at V and 8 bases at J; junction bases unmatched: 5. Per germline, CDR1 MGHDK and CDR2 SYGVNS.

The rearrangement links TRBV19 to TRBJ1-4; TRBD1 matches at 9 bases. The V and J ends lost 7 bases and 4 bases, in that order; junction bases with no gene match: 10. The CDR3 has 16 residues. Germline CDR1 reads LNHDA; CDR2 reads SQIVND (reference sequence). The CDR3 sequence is CASTKTGTGLNEKLFF. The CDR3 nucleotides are TGTGCCAGTACCAAGACTGGGACAGGGCTTAATGAAAAACTGTTTTTT.

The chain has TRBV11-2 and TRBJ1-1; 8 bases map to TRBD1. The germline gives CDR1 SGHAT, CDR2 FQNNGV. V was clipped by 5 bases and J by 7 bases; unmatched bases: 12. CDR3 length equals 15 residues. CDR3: CASSLTGRGLGEAFF. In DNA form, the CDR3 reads TGTGCCAGCAGCCTAACCGGCAGGGGGCTTGGTGAAGCTTTCTTT.

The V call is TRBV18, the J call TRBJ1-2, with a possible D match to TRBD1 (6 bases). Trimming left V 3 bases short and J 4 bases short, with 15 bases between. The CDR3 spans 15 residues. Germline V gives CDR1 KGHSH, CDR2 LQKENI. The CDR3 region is CASSPTMDSSYGYTF. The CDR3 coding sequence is TGTGCCAGCTCACCTACAATGGACAGTTCCTATGGCTACACCTTC.

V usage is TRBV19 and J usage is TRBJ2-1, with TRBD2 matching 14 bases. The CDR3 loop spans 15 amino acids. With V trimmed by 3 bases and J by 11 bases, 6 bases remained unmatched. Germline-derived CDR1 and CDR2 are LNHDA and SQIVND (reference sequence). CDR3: CASSIRTSGGTQQFF. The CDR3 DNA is TGTGCCAGTAGTATTCGGACTAGCGGGGGGACACAGCAGTTCTTC.

CDR3 DNA sequence: TGTGCCACCAGCAGAGTATCCGCGGGTGAAAAACTGTTTTTT. Protein: CATSRVSAGEKLFF. The genes are TRBV15 and TRBJ1-4, with D hard to call. Trimming stripped 1 base from V and 7 bases from J, with 10 bases between. Germline values: CDR1 LNHNV, CDR2 YYDKDF (reference sequence). CDR3 length: 14 amino acids. Based on the CDR3 plus reference TRBV15 and TRBJ1-4, the full variable domain is DAMVIQNPRYQVTQFGKPVTLSCSQTLNHNVMYWYQQKSSQAPKLLFHYYDKDFNNEADTPDNFQSRRPNTSFCFLDIRSPGLGDTAMYLCATSRVSAGEKLFFGSGTQLSVL.

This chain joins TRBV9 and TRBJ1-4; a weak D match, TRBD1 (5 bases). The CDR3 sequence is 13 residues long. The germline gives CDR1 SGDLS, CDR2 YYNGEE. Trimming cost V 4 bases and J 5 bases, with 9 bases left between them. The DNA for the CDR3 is TGTGCCAGCAGCCGTAAGGGGAATGAAAAACTGTTTTTT. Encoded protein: CASSRKGNEKLFF.

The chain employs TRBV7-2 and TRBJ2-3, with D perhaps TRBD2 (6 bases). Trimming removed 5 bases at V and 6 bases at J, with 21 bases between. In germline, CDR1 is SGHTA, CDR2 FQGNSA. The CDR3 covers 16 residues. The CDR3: CASSARTGGNWDTQYF. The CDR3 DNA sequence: TGTGCCAGCAGCGCACGTACGGGCGGGAATTGGGATACGCAGTATTTT.

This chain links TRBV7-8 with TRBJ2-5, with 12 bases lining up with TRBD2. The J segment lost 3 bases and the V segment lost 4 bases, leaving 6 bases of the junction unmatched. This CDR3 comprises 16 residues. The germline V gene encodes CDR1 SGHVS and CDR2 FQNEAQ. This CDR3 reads CASSSTRTSGKETQYF. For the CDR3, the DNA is TGTGCCAGCAGCTCGACTCGGACTAGCGGGAAAGAGACCCAGTACTTC.